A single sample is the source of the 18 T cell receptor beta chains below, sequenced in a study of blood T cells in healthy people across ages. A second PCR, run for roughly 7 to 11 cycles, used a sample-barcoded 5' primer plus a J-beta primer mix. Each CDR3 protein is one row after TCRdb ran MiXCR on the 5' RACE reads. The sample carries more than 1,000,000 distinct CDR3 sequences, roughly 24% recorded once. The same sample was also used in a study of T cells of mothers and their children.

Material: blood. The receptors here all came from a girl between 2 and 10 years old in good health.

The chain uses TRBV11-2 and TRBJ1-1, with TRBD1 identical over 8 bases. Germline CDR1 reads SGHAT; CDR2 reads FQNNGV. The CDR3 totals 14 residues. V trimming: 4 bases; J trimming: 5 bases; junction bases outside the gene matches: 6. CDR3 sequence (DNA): TGTGCCAGCAGCTGGACAGGGACGGGAACTGAAGCTTTCTTT. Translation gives CASSWTGTGTEAFF.

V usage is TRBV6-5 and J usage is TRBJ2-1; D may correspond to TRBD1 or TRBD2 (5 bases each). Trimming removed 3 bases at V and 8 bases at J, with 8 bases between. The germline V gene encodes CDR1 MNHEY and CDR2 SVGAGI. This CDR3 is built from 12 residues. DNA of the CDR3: TGTGCCAGCAGTTATTCGGGGCATGAGCAGTTCTTC. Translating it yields CASSYSGHEQFF.

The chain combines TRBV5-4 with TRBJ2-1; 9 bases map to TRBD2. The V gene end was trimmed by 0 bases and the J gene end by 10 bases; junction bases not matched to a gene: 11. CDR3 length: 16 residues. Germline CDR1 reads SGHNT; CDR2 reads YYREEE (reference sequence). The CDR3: CASSLAIPREGREQFF. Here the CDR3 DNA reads TGTGCCAGCAGCTTGGCCATTCCGCGGGAGGGCCGGGAGCAGTTCTTC.

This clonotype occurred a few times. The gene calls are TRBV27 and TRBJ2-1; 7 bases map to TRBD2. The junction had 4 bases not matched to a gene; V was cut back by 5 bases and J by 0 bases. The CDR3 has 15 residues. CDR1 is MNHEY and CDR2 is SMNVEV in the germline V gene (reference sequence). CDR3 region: CASSREGSSYNEQFF. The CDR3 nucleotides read TGTGCCAGCAGTAGGGAGGGGAGCTCCTACAATGAGCAGTTCTTC.

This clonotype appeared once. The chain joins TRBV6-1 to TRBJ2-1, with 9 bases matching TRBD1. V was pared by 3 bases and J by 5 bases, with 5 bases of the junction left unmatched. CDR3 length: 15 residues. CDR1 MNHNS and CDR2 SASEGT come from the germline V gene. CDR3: CASSETGGFNNEQFF. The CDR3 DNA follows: TGTGCCAGCAGTGAGACAGGGGGATTTAACAATGAGCAGTTCTTC.

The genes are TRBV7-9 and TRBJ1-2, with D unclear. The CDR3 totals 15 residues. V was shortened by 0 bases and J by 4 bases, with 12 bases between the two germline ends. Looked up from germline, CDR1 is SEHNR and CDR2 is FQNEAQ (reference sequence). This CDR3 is CASSLAIPLFYGYTF. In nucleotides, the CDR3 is TGTGCCAGCAGCTTAGCGATCCCGCTATTCTATGGCTACACCTTC.

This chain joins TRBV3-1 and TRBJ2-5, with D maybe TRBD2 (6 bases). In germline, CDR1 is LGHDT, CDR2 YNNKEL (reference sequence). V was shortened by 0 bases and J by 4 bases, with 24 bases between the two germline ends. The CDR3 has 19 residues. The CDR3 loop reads CASSQDWEAGPFLLETQYF. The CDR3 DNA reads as TGTGCCAGCAGCCAAGATTGGGAGGCGGGACCCTTCCTTTTAGAGACCCAGTACTTC.

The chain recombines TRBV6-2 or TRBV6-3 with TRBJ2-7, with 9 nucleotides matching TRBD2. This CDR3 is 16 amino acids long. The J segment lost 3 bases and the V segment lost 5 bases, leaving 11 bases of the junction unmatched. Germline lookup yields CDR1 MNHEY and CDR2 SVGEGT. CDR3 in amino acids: CASSPLSGGTNYEQYF. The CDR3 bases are TGTGCCAGCAGTCCTCTTAGCGGGGGCACCAACTACGAGCAGTACTTC.

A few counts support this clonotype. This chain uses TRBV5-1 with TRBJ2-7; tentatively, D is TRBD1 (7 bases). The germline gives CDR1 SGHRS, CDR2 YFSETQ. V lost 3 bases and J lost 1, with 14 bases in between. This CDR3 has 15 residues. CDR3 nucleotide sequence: TGCGCCAGCAGCTCGGCGCAGGGGGGATCCTACGAGCAGTACTTC. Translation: CASSSAQGGSYEQYF.

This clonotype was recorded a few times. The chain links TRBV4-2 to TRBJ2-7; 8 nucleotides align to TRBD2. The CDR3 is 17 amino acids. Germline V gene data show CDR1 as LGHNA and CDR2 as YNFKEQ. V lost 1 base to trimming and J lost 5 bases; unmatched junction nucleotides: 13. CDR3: CASSQGAPSGRTDEQYF. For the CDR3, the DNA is TGTGCCAGCAGCCAAGGGGCTCCGAGCGGGAGAACAGACGAGCAGTACTTC.

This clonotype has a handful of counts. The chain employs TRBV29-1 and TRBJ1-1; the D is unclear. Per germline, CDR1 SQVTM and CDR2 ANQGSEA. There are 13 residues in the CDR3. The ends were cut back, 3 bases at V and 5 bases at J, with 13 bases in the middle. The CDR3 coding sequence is TGCAGCGTTGAGGGTGGGCGGAGGACTGAAGCTTTCTTT. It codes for CSVEGGRRTEAFF.

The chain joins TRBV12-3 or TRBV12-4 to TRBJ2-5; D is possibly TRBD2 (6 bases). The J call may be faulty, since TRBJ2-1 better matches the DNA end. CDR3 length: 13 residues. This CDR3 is CASTGGGDHEQFF. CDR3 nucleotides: TGTGCCAGCACGGGTGGAGGGGATCATGAGCAGTTCTTC.

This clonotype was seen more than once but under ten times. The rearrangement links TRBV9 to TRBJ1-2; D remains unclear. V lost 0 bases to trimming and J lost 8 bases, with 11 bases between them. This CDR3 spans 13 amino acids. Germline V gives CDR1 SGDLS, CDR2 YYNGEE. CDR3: CASSVEGIDGYTF. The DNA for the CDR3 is TGTGCCAGCAGCGTAGAAGGAATCGACGGCTACACCTTC.

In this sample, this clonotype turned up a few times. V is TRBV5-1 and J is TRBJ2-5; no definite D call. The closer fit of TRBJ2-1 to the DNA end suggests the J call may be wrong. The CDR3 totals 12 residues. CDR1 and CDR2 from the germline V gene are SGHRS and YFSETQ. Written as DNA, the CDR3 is TGCGCCAGCAGCTTGGTAAGTGATGCGCAGTTCTTC. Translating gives CASSLVSDAQFF.

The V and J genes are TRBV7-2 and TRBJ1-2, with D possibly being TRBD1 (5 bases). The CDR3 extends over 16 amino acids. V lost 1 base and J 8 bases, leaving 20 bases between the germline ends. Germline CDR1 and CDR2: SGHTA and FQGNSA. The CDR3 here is CASSLDGGSIRKGYTF. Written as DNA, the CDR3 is TGTGCCAGCAGCTTAGACGGGGGTTCAATACGAAAGGGCTACACCTTC.

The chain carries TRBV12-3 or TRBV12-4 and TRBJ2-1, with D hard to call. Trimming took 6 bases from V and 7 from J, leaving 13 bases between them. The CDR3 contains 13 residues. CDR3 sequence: CASRPTTLNEQFF. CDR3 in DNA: TGTGCCAGCAGACCAACTACCCTTAATGAGCAGTTCTTC.

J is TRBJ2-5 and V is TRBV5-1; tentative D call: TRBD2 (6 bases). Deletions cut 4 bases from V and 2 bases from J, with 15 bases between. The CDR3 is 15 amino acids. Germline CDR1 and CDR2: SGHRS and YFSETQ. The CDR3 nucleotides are TGCGCCAGCAGCCCTGATGCGGGGTGGCAAGAGACCCAGTACTTC. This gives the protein CASSPDAGWQETQYF.

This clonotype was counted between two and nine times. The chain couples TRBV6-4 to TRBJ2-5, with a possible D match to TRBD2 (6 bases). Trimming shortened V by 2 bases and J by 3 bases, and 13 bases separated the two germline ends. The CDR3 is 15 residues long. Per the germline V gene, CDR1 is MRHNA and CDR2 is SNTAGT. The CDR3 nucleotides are TGTGCCAGCAGTGACGGCGGGATGGAAAAAGAGACCCAGTACTTC. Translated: CASSDGGMEKETQYF.